This T cell receptor (beta chain) was sequenced during a study of response to subunit inactivated influenza vaccine. Notes on the study in general: The authors suggested that every seasonal influenza vaccination recruits few new T cells.

In germline, CDR1 is DFQATT, CDR2 SNEGSKA (reference sequence). The CDR3 is made up of 18 amino acids. V lost 6 bases, J lost 0 bases, and 16 bases stayed unmatched. TCRdb called the RT-PCR reads again in MiXCR, with one record for every CDR3 protein. The sample has 490,000 or so distinct CDR3 sequences; approximately 7.7% are singletons. To note about this clonotype: Antigen unknown.

The chain uses TRBV20-1 and TRBJ1-4; 7 bases map to TRBD1. The sequencing used PBMCs from blood, collected less than 25 months after vaccination. The receptor's source is a man aged 50 to 75 who received an inactivated influenza vaccine. This CDR3 reads CSAPAVRDSTSTNEKLFF. The CDR3 coding sequence is TGCAGTGCCCCGGCCGTCCGGGACAGCACCTCAACTAATGAAAAACTGTTTTTT.